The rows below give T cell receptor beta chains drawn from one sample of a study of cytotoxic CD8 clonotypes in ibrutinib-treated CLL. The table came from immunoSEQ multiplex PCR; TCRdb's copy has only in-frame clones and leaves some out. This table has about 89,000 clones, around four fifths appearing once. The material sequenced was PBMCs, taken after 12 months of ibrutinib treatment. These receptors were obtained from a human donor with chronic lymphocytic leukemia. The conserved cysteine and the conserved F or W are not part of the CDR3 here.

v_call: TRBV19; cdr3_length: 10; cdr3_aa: ASGQGYDEQY
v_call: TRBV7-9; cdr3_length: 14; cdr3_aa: ASSPPGVSFFDTQY
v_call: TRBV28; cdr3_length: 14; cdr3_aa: ASSSQRGGVRNIQY
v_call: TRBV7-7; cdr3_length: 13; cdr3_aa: ASSLTTAVAGELF
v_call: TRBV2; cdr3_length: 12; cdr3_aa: ASSEETANYGYT
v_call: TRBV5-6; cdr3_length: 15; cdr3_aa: ASSPDGLGTSVGELF
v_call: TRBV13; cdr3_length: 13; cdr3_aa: ASSLVAGARETQY
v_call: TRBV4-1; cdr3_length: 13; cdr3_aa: ASSQGGTGNQPQH
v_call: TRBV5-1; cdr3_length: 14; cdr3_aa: ASSLGQTTMNTEAF
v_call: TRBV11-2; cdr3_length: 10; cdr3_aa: ASRGLGETQY
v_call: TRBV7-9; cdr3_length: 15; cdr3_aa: ASSRNTDISGANVLT
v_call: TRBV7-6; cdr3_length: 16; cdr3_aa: ASSRLVSGGQGLSEQY
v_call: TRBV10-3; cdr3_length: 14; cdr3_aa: AISPLLDNKNTEAF
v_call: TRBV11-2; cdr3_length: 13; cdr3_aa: ASSVWTDSTDTQY
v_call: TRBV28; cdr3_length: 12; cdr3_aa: ASTPRGGVYEQY
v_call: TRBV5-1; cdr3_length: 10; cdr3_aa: ASSPGQGNKY
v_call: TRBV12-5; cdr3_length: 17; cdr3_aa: ASGLVLGDRDTLNTEAF
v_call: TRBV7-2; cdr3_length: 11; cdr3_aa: ASSVKGDSPLH
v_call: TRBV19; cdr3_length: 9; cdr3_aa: AIGPYNEQF
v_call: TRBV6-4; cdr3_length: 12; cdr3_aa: ASSDPSLELEQY
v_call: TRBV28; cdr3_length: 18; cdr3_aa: ASSFPTLIRDTTDSYEQY
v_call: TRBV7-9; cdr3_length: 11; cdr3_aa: ASSRKMNTEAF
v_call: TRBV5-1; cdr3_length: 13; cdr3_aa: ASSLNGLNTGELF
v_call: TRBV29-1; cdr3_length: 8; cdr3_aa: SGGRDTQY
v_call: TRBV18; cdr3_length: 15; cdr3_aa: ASSPLPPGGANYGYT
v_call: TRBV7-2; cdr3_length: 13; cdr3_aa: ASKQLQGITDTQY
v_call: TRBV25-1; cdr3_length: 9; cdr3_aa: ASREDSEAF
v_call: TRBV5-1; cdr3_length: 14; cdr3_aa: ASSLATGKNSGELF
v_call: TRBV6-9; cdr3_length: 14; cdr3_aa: ASKTGDPRTSYEQY
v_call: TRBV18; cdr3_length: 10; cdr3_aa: ASSPREETQY
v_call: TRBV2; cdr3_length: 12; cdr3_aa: ASSDRGQNSPLH